A single sample gave rise to the 3 T cell receptor beta chains below, sequenced in a study of blood T cell repertoires in COVID-19. Profiling relied on immunoSEQ multiplex PCR, and the TCRdb table lists in-frame clones only, not all of them. This sample has approximately 210,000 clones; 87% occur once, and the top ten carry 1.9%. Source material: peripheral blood. These TCRs come from a man in his forties with active or convalescent COVID-19.

This chain joins TRBV18 and TRBJ2-7, with a weak D call TRBD1 (5 bases). The CDR3 consists of 17 residues. Germline assignment: CDR1 KGHSH and CDR2 LQKENI. V was trimmed by 2 bases and J by 0 bases, leaving 17 bases between them. CDR3 in amino acids: CASSPSPGQGDSYEQYF. The CDR3 coding sequence is TGTGCCAGCTCACCAAGCCCCGGGCAGGGTGACTCCTACGAGCAGTACTTC.

The chain is built from TRBV28 and TRBJ1-6; 7 bases match TRBD1. Germline loops: CDR1 MDHEN, CDR2 SYDVKM. V was clipped by 9 bases and J by 6 bases; unmatched bases: 8. The CDR3 totals 14 residues. CDR3 sequence (DNA): TGTGCCAGTTTGAACAGGGGTGCTAATTCACCCCTCCACTTT. Its protein is CASLNRGANSPLHF.

V and J are TRBV27 and TRBJ1-2; 7 nucleotides line up with TRBD1. From germline, CDR1 is MNHEY and CDR2 SMNVEV (reference sequence). After removal of 5 bases from V and 3 bases from J, the junction contained 15 bases not matched to a gene. CDR3 length: 17 residues. In DNA, the CDR3 is TGTGCCAGCAGTCCGAGGCAATGGAGGGGGCAAGACTATGGCTACACCTTC. Translation: CASSPRQWRGQDYGYTF.